A selection of T cell receptor beta chains follows, all from one sample in a study of T cells in Graves' hyperthyroidism and ophthalmopathy. Each CDR3 protein gets one entry after TCRdb re-called the multiplex PCR reads with MiXCR. Of some 800,000 distinct CDR3 sequences listed, more than 30% are singletons. Sequencing input: blood. These receptor sequences come from a man younger than 35 with Graves' hyperthyroidism. The CDR3 runs from the conserved cysteine through the conserved F or W. Fields, in order: clone size, V gene, J gene, D gene, CDR3 protein, CDR3 DNA. A D gene is named only where the DNA matches it firmly. Size is omitted from some rows. Given values are once, few, many or a class for expanded clones.

NA	TRBV7-9	TRBJ2-7	TRBD2	CASSPSGGPPTRDEQYF	TGTGCCAGCAGCCCTAGCGGGGGGCCCCCTACTCGCGACGAGCAGTACTTC
many	TRBV12-3/TRBV12-4	TRBJ1-2	NA	CASSLPPPGYTF	TGTGCCAGCAGTTTACCTCCTCCCGGCTACACCTTC
NA	TRBV6-5	TRBJ1-4	TRBD1	CASSYGTGGPKLFF	TGTGCCAGCAGTTACGGGACAGGGGGCCCAAAACTGTTTTTT
NA	TRBV7-9	TRBJ1-1	NA	CASSPDGGPEAFF	TGCGCCAGCAGCCCGGACGGGGGCCCTGAAGCTTTCTTT
many	TRBV10-3	TRBJ1-2	TRBD1	CAISGTGGIGSDGYTF	TGTGCCATCAGTGGGACAGGGGGAATTGGAAGTGATGGCTACACCTTC
many	TRBV24-1	TRBJ1-5	NA	CATSDADLGSNQPQHF	TGTGCCACCAGTGACGCTGACCTGGGGAGCAATCAGCCCCAGCATTTT
NA	TRBV29-1	TRBJ2-7	TRBD1	CSVGTGAEQYF	TGCAGCGTGGGGACAGGGGCCGAGCAGTACTTC
many	TRBV2	TRBJ1-6	NA	CASEKGYNSPLHF	TGTGCCAGCGAGAAGGGATACAATTCACCCCTCCACTTT
few	TRBV10-3	TRBJ2-5	NA	CAISEPLQGNQETQYF	TGTGCCATCAGTGAGCCCCTACAGGGTAACCAAGAGACCCAGTACTTC
many	TRBV24-1	TRBJ1-5	NA	CATSDHLGQPQHF	TGTGCCACCAGTGATCATCTCGGTCAGCCCCAGCATTTT
NA	TRBV9	TRBJ1-5	TRBD1	CASSVATRMGQGSAQPQHF	TGTGCCAGCAGCGTAGCTACACGGATGGGACAGGGATCAGCTCAGCCCCAGCATTTT
once	TRBV29-1	TRBJ2-3	NA	CSAHGLTRMGPDTQYF	TGCAGCGCCCACGGCCTAACTAGGATGGGTCCAGATACGCAGTATTTT
few	TRBV5-5	TRBJ1-5	NA	CASSSYTDQPQHF	TGTGCCAGCAGCTCATACACCGATCAGCCCCAGCATTTT
NA	TRBV29-1	TRBJ1-1	NA	CSARLRDTEAFF	TGCAGCGCCCGACTCCGGGACACTGAAGCTTTCTTT
NA	TRBV7-6	TRBJ2-5	TRBD2	CASSLYGGAETQYF	TGTGCCAGCAGCTTATACGGGGGGGCGGAGACCCAGTACTTC
many	TRBV24-1	TRBJ1-5	TRBD1	CATSPTGNQPQHF	TGTGCCACCAGTCCGACAGGGAATCAGCCCCAGCATTTT
NA	TRBV11-2	TRBJ2-5	NA	CASSRRRQETQYF	TGTGCCAGCAGCCGAAGGAGGCAAGAGACCCAGTACTTC
many	TRBV25-1	TRBJ2-7	NA	CASRPSYEQYF	TGTGCCAGCAGACCTTCCTACGAGCAGTACTTC
NA	TRBV20-1	TRBJ1-3	NA	CSALPPLNSGNTIYF	TGCAGTGCCCTACCCCCACTTAATTCTGGAAACACCATATATTTT
many	TRBV7-2	TRBJ2-5	NA	CASSLDSGQETQYF	TGTGCCAGCAGCTTAGATAGCGGACAAGAGACCCAGTACTTC
once	TRBV12-3/TRBV12-4	TRBJ1-5	TRBD1	CAGSPTGGGQPQHF	TGTGCCGGCAGCCCTACAGGGGGAGGTCAGCCCCAGCATTTT
NA	TRBV19	TRBJ2-2	TRBD2	CCSGLDTGELFF	TGCTGTAGCGGGTTGGACACCGGGGAGCTGTTTTTT
many	TRBV6-5	TRBJ2-6	NA	CASSKTAYSGANVLTF	TGTGCCAGCAGTAAAACCGCTTACTCTGGGGCCAACGTCCTGACTTTC
NA	TRBV12-3/TRBV12-4	TRBJ1-3	NA	CASSFGDVGNTIYF	TGTGCCAGCAGTTTCGGGGACGTTGGAAACACCATATATTTT
many	TRBV29-1	TRBJ1-1	NA	CSVEDVTSLPAEAFF	TGCAGCGTTGAGGACGTGACATCTCTCCCTGCTGAAGCTTTCTTT
many	TRBV29-1	TRBJ1-1	NA	CSVRDTEAFF	TGCAGCGTTCGGGACACTGAAGCTTTCTTT
NA	TRBV6-5	TRBJ1-5	NA	CASSYTGPPQPQHF	TGTGCCAGCAGTTACACCGGGCCCCCTCAGCCCCAGCATTTT
NA	TRBV7-8	TRBJ2-7	NA	CACSLAWYEQYF	TGTGCCTGCAGCTTAGCTTGGTACGAGCAGTACTTC
NA	TRBV20-1	TRBJ2-7	TRBD2	CSARGLDGREQYF	TGCAGTGCGAGGGGACTAGATGGTCGCGAGCAGTACTTC
few	TRBV7-2	TRBJ2-7	NA	CASSYSPGAYEQYF	TGTGCCAGCAGTTACTCTCCCGGGGCCTACGAGCAGTACTTC
NA	TRBV10-3	TRBJ2-7	NA	CAISQWTAYEQYF	TGTGCCATCAGCCAATGGACGGCCTACGAGCAGTACTTC
few	TRBV20-1	TRBJ2-5	NA	CSASRGAGETQYF	TGCAGTGCTAGTCGCGGGGCAGGGGAGACCCAGTACTTC
few	TRBV14	TRBJ2-7	NA	CASSPRGSHEQYF	TGTGCCAGCAGCCCTCGGGGCAGCCACGAGCAGTACTTC
NA	TRBV20-1	TRBJ1-1	NA	CSARSGGRTPEAFF	TGCAGTGCTAGATCCGGGGGGCGAACCCCTGAAGCTTTCTTT
few	TRBV7-2	TRBJ2-2	TRBD2	CASSRRGGGAGELFF	TGTGCCAGCAGCCGACGGGGGGGGGGCGCCGGGGAGCTGTTTTTT
NA	TRBV20-1	TRBJ1-2	TRBD1	CSASRQGLRGYTF	TGCAGTGCTAGTCGACAGGGGTTACGTGGCTACACCTTC
NA	TRBV29-1	TRBJ2-7	TRBD1	CSVERGDRGPYEQYF	TGCAGCGTTGAAAGGGGGGACAGGGGGCCCTACGAGCAGTACTTC
few	TRBV7-8	TRBJ1-2	NA	CASSLMASANYGYTF	TGTGCCAGCAGCTTAATGGCTAGCGCTAACTATGGCTACACCTTC
many	TRBV7-9	TRBJ1-1	NA	CASRLGTEAFF	TGTGCCAGCAGACTGGGGACTGAAGCTTTCTTT
NA	TRBV24-1	TRBJ2-3	NA	CATSASPGDPSTDTQYF	TGTGCCACCAGTGCCTCGCCAGGGGATCCTAGCACAGATACGCAGTATTTT
NA	TRBV20-1	TRBJ2-7	NA	CSALKSGEQYF	TGCAGTGCACTCAAGTCCGGCGAGCAGTACTTC
NA	TRBV5-5	TRBJ1-4	TRBD1	CASSSRDRECF	TGTGCCAGCAGCTCCCGGGACAGGGAGTGTTTT
NA	TRBV29-1	TRBJ1-1	NA	CSAGELAELNTEAFF	TGCAGCGCGGGCGAGCTCGCAGAGTTGAACACTGAAGCTTTCTTT
NA	TRBV7-9	TRBJ1-1	NA	CASSLADRAYLEGGNTEAFF	TGTGCCAGCAGCTTAGCGGACAGAGCCTACCTCGAGGGCGGGAACACTGAAGCTTTCTTT
NA	TRBV7-9	TRBJ1-6	TRBD1	CASTRDRWNSPLHF	TGTGCCAGCACCCGGGACAGGTGGAATTCACCCCTCCACTTT
NA	TRBV7-3	TRBJ1-3	NA	CASSLNPNTIYF	TGTGCCAGCAGCTTAAACCCGAACACCATATATTTT
many	TRBV29-1	TRBJ1-3	NA	CSVASQGPRNTIYF	TGCAGCGTTGCGAGCCAGGGCCCCCGAAACACCATATATTTT